A single sample gave rise to the 3 T cell receptor beta chains below, sequenced in a study of regulatory T cells in long-lasting Graves disease. Time point noted: newly diagnosed GD, antithyroid drugs for less than 3 months. Scientists built the TCR library using RNA that was extracted from PBMCs. Combining iRepertoire HTBI primers with Arm-PCR of CDR3 regions, the authors built TCR beta libraries. TCRdb fed the multiplex PCR reads into MiXCR, producing one record per CDR3 protein. The sample lists about 450,000 distinct CDR3 sequences, about 15% occurring once. The sample was also reused in another study, on T cells in Graves' hyperthyroidism and ophthalmopathy.

The sample here was peripheral blood mononuclear cells (PBMCs), taken at new diagnosis, from a patient treated with antithyroid drugs. The origin of the receptors is a woman aged 25-40 years with Graves disease.

In its sample, this clonotype was seen a few times. The chain joins TRBV4-1 to TRBJ1-3, with 7 bases identical to TRBD1. V lost 0 bases to trimming and J lost 0 bases; unmatched junction nucleotides: 5. Germline CDR1 and CDR2: MGHRA and YSYEKL. The CDR3 sequence is 17 residues long. The CDR3 bases are TGCGCCAGCAGCCAAGACCCCGGGACAGTCTCTGGAAACACCATATATTTT. It translates to CASSQDPGTVSGNTIYF.

V is TRBV3-1 and J is TRBJ1-1; D is unclear. Trimming removed 0 bases at V and 4 bases at J, with 18 bases between. Germline loops: CDR1 LGHDT, CDR2 YNNKEL (reference sequence). CDR3 length equals 17 residues. CDR3 sequence: CASSQDLMWQASTEAFF. The CDR3 bases are TGTGCCAGCAGCCAAGATCTTATGTGGCAGGCGAGCACTGAAGCTTTCTTT.

This clonotype was seen repeatedly, ten times or more. The chain combines TRBV6-9 with TRBJ2-5; TRBD1 or TRBD2 may be the D gene (5 bases each). Looked up from germline, CDR1 is MNHGY and CDR2 is SVAAGI. Trimming took off 3 bases at V and 5 bases at J, with 28 bases between the two ends. The CDR3 extends over 19 amino acids. Here the CDR3 reads CASSYSNSERKGTRETQYF. For the CDR3, the DNA is TGTGCCAGCAGTTACTCGAATTCTGAGCGGAAAGGGACCAGGGAGACCCAGTACTTC.